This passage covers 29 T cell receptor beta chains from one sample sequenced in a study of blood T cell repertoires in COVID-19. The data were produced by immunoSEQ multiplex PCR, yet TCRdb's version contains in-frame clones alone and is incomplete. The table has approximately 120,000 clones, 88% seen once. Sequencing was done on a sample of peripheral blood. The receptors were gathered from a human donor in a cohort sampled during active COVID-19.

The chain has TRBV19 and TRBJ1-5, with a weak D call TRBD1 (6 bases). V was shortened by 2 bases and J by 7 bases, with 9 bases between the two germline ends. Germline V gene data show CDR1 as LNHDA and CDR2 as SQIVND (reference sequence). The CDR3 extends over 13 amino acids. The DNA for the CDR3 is TGTGCCAGTAGTATAACAGGGTCACAGCCCCAGCATTTT. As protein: CASSITGSQPQHF.

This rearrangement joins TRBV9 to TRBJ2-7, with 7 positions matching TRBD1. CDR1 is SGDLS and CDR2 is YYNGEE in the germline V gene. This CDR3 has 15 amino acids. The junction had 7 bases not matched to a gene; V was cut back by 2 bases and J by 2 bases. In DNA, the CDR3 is TGTGCCAGCAGCGTGACAGGGAATAAAGCCTACGAGCAGTACTTC. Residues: CASSVTGNKAYEQYF.

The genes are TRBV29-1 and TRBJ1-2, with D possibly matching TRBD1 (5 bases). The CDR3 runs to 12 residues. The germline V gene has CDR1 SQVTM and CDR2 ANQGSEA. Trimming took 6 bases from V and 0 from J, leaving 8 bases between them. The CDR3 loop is CSVGGTNYGYTF. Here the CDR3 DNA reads TGCAGCGTGGGGGGTACTAACTATGGCTACACCTTC.

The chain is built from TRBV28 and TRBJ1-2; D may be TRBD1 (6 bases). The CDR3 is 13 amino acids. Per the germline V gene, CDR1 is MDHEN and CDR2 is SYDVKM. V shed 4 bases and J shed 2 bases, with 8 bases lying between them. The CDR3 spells CASSWGQNYGYTF. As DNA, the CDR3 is TGTGCCAGCAGTTGGGGACAAAACTATGGCTACACCTTC.

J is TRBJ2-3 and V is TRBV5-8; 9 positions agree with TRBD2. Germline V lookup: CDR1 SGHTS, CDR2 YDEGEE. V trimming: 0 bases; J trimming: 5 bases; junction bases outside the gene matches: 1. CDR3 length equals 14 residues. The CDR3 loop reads CASSLGAGGDTQYF. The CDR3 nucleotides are TGTGCCAGCAGCTTGGGAGCGGGAGGAGATACGCAGTATTTT.

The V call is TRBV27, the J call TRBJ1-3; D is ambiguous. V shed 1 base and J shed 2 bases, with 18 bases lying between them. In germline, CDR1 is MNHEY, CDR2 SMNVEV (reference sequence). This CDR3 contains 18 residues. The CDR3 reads CASSLLYPSKGAGNTIYF. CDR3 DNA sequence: TGTGCCAGCAGTTTATTATACCCCAGTAAGGGAGCTGGAAACACCATATATTTT.

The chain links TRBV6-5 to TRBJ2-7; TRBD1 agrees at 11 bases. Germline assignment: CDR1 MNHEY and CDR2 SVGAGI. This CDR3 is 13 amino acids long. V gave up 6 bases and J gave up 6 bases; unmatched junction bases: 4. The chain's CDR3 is CASRDRGLPEQYF. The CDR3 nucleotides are TGTGCCAGCAGGGACAGGGGGCTCCCCGAGCAGTACTTC.

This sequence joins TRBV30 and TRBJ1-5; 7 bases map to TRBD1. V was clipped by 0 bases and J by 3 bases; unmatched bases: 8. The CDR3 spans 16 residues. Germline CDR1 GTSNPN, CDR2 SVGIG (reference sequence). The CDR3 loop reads CAWSVRRDSSNQPQHF. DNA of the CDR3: TGTGCCTGGAGTGTACGGCGGGACAGCTCCAATCAGCCCCAGCATTTT.

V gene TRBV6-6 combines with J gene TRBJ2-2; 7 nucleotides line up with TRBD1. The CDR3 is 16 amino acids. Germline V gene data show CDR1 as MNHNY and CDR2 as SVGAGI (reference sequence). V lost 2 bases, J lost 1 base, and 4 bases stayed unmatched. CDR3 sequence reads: CASSYEGTVNTGELFF. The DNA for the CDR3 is TGTGCCAGCAGTTACGAAGGGACAGTGAACACCGGGGAGCTGTTTTTT.

CDR3 loop: CASSDSTGTSGDSNTGELFF. CDR3 DNA sequence: TGTGCCAGCAGTGACTCGACGGGGACTAGCGGGGATTCAAACACCGGGGAGCTGTTTTTT. The chain employs TRBV6-4 and TRBJ2-2; TRBD2 aligns across 13 bases. J was trimmed by 2 bases and V by 0 bases; bases with no gene match: 9. CDR1 MRHNA and CDR2 SNTAGT come from the germline V gene. The CDR3 covers 20 residues.

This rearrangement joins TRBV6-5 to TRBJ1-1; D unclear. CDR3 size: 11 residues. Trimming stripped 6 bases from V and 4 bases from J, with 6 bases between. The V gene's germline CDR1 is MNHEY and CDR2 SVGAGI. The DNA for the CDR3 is TGTGCCAGCAGAACGGGCACTGAAGCTTTCTTT. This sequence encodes CASRTGTEAFF.

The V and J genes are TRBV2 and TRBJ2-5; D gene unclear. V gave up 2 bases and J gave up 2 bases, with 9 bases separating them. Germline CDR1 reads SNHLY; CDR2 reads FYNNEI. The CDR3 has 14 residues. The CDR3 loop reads CASSERRQQETQYF. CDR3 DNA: TGTGCCAGCAGTGAACGCCGCCAGCAAGAGACCCAGTACTTC.

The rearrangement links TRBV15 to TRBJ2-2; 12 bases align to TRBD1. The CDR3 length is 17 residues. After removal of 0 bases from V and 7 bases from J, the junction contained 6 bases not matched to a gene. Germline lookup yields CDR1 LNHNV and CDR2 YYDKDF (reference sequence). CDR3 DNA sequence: TGTGCCACCAGCAGAGATGGGGGACAGGGGGCGATCGGGGAGCTGTTTTTT. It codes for CATSRDGGQGAIGELFF.

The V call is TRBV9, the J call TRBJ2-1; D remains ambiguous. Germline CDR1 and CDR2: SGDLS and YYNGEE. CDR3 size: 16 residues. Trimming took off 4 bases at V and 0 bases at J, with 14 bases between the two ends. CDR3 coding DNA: TGTGCCAGCAGCCTGAGGAGCCTCAGCTCCTACAATGAGCAGTTCTTC. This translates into CASSLRSLSSYNEQFF.

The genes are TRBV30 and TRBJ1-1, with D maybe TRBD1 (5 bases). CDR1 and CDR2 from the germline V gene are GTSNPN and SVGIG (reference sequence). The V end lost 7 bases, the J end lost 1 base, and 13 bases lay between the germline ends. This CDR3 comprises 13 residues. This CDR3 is CASLLRENTEAFF. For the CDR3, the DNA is TGTGCCTCACTACTCAGGGAGAACACTGAAGCTTTCTTT.

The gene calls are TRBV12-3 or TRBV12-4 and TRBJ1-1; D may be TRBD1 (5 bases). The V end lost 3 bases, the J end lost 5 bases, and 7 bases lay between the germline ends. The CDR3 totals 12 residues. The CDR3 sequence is CASSFGGTEAFF. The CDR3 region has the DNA TGTGCCAGCAGTTTTGGGGGGACTGAAGCTTTCTTT.

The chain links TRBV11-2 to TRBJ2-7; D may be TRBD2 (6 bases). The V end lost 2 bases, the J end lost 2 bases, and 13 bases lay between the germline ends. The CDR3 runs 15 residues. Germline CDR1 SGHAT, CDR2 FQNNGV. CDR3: CASSLSAGIAYEQYF. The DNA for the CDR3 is TGTGCCAGCAGCTTATCGGCGGGAATAGCCTACGAGCAGTACTTC.

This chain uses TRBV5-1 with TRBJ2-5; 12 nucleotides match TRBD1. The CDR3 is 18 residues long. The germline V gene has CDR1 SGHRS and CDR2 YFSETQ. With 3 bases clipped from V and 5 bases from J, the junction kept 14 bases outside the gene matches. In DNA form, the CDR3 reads TGCGCCAGCAGCTCGACTGCCGCCGGGACAGGGGGCTTGGAGACCCAGTACTTC. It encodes CASSSTAAGTGGLETQYF.

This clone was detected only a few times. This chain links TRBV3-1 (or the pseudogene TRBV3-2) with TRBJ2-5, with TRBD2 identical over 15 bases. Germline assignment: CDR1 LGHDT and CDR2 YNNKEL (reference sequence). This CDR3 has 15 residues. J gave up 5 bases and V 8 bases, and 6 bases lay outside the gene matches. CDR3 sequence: CASQGLAGGWETQYF. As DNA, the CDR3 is TGTGCCAGCCAGGGACTAGCGGGGGGATGGGAGACCCAGTACTTC.

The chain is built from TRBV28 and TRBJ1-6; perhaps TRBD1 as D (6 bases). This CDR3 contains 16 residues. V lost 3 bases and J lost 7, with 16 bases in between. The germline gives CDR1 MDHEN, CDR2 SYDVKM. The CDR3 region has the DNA TGTGCCAGCAGTTTTACGACAGGTGCCCAAAATTCACCCCTCCACTTT. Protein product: CASSFTTGAQNSPLHF.

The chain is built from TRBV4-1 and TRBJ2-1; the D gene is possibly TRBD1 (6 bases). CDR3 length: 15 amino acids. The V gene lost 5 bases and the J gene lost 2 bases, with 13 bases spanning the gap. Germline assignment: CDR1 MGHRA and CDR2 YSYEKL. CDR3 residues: CASSTPGTPYNEQFF. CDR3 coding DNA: TGCGCCAGCAGCACCCCCGGGACACCCTACAATGAGCAGTTCTTC.

The CDR3 region has the DNA TGTGCCAGCAGCTTAGACACAGGGGGCCGGAGCTACGAGCAGTACTTC. The encoded protein is CASSLDTGGRSYEQYF. V usage is TRBV7-2 and J usage is TRBJ2-7; 9 bases line up with TRBD1. CDR3 size: 16 residues. The V and J ends lost 1 base and 3 bases, in that order; junction bases with no gene match: 7. Germline CDR1 and CDR2: SGHTA and FQGNSA.

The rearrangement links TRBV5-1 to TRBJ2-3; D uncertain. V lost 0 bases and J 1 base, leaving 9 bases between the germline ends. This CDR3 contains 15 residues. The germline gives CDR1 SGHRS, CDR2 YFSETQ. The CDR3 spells CASSLARSGTDTQYF. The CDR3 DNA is TGCGCCAGCAGCTTGGCTAGATCGGGCACAGATACGCAGTATTTT.

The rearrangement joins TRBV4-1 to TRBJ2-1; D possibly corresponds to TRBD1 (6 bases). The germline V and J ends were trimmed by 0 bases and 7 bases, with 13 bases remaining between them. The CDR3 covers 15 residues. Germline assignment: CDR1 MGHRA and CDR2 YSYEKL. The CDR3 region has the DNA TGCGCCAGCAGCCAAGAGCCAGGGGTATCGAATGAGCAGTTCTTC. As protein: CASSQEPGVSNEQFF.

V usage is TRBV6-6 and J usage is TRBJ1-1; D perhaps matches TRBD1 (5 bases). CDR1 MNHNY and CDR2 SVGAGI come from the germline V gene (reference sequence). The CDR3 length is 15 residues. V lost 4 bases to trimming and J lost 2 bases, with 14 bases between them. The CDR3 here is CASSSTQVPNTEAFF. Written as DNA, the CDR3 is TGTGCCAGCAGTTCCACACAGGTTCCTAACACTGAAGCTTTCTTT.

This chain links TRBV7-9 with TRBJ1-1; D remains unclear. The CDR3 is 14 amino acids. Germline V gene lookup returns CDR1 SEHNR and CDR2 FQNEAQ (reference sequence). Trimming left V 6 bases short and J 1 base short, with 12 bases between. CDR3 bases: TGTGCCAGCAGATACCCCGGAGCGAACACTGAAGCTTTCTTT. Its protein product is CASRYPGANTEAFF.

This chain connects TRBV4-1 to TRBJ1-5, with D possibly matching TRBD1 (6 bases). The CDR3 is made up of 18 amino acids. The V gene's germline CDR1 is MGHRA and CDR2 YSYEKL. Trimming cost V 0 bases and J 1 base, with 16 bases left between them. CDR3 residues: CASSQEGAGEGSNQPQHF. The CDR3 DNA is TGCGCCAGCAGCCAAGAAGGTGCAGGGGAAGGAAGCAATCAGCCCCAGCATTTT.

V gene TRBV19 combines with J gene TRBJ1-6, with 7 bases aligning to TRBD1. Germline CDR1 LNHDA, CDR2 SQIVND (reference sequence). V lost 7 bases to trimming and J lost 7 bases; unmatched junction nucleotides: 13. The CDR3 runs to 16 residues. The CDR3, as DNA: TGTGCCAGTACACCCCGGAGGGGGCTAGGGAATTCACCCCTCCACTTT. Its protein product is CASTPRRGLGNSPLHF.

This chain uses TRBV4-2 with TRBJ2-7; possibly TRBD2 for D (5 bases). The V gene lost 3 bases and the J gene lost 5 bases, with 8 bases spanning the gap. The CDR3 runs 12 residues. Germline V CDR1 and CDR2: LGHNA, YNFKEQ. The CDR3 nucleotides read TGTGCCAGCAGCCAGCCGACTAACGAGCAGTACTTC. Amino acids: CASSQPTNEQYF.